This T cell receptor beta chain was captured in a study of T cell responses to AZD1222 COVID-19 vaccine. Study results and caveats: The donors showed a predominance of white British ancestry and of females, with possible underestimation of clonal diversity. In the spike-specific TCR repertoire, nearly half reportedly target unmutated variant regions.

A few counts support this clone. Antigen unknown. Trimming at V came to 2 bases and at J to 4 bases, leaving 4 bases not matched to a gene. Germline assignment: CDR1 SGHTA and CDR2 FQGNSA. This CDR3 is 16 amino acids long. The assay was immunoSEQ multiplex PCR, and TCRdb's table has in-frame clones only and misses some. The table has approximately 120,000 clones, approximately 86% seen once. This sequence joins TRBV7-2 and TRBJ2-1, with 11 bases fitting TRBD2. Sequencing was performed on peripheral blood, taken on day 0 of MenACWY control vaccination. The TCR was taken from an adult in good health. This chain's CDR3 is CASSLRLAGPYNEQFF. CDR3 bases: TGTGCCAGCAGCTTACGACTAGCGGGGCCTTACAATGAGCAGTTCTTC.